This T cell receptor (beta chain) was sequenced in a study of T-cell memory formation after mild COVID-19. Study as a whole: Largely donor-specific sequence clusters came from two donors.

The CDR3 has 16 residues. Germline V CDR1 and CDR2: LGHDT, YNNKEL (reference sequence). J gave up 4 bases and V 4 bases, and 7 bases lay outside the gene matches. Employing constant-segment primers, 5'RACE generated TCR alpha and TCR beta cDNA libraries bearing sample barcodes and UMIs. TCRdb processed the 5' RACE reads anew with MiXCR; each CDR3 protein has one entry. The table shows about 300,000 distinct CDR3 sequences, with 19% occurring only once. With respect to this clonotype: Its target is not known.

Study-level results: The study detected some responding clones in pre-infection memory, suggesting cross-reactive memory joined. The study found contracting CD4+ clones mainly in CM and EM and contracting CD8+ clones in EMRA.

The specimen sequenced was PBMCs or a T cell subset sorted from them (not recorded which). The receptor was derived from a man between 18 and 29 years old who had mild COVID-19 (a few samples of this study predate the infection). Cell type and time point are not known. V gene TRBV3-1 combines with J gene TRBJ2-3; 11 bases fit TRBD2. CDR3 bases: TGTGCCAGCAGCCTACCGGGACTAGCGGCGTCAGATACGCAGTATTTT. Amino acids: CASSLPGLAASDTQYF.